Listed below are T cell receptor beta chains from one sample, sequenced in a study of T cells in tuberculosis. This table comes from immunoSEQ multiplex PCR, and its TCRdb copy is limited to in-frame clones, with some not included. The profile shows more than 35,000 clones, more than 85% of them singletons. The sample was PBMCs. These receptors were obtained from a donor aged 10-29 years with latent tuberculosis or without tuberculosis infection. CDR3s include the opening cysteine and the closing phenylalanine or tryptophan. A D gene is named only where the DNA matches it firmly. Clone size is given for some rows only: seen once, a few or many times, or a class if the clone is expanded.

TRBD1	TRBV23-1	TRBJ1-5	16	.	TGCGCCAGCAGTATAACAGGGGAGTATAGCAATCAGCCCCAGCATTTT	CASSITGEYSNQPQHF
TRBD1	TRBV2	TRBJ1-2	16	.	TGTGCCAGCAGGACAGGGGGCGCTCCCAGAAGCTATGGCTACACCTTC	CASRTGGAPRSYGYTF
TRBD1	TRBV10-2	TRBJ2-7	15	.	TGCGCCAGCATTGAAACCGGGACAGGGGTCGACGAGCAGTACTTC	CASIETGTGVDEQYF
.	TRBV4-1	TRBJ1-4	12	.	TGCGCCAGCAGCCAAGAGCGGCAAAAACTGTTTTTT	CASSQERQKLFF
.	TRBV29-1	TRBJ2-1	15	.	TGCAGCGTGGGTGGGTCCGGGAGCTCCTACAATGAGCAGTTCTTC	CSVGGSGSSYNEQFF
.	TRBV5-1	TRBJ2-3	15	once	TGCGCCAGCAGCTTAGCCTCGCCCAGCACAGATACGCAGTATTTT	CASSLASPSTDTQYF
.	TRBV6-1	TRBJ1-4	15	.	TGTGCCACCAAGACCGGGACAATTGGTAATGAAAAACTGTTTTTT	CATKTGTIGNEKLFF
.	TRBV9	TRBJ1-2	16	once	TGTGCCAGCAGCGTCCGGATGGGACAAATTAACTATGGCTACACCTTC	CASSVRMGQINYGYTF
TRBD1	TRBV10-3	TRBJ1-4	14	.	TGTGCCACTAATCCGGGACAGGGGGCCGAAAAACTGTTTTTT	CATNPGQGAEKLFF
TRBD2	TRBV6-4	TRBJ2-2	16	.	TGTGCCAGCAGATCCACCGGGACTAGTAGTCCCGGGGAGCTGTTTTTT	CASRSTGTSSPGELFF
.	TRBV29-1	TRBJ1-2	13	.	TGCAGCGTTTTGGTGTCCCTCCCAGGTGGCTACACCTTC	CSVLVSLPGGYTF
TRBD1	TRBV27	TRBJ1-2	17	.	TGTGCCAGCAGTTCCTACTCGAACGAAGACAGGGGTGAGGGCTACACCTTC	CASSSYSNEDRGEGYTF
.	TRBV29-1	TRBJ2-7	13	.	TGCAGCGTTGAAGGGGGCGTATTCCACGAGCAGTACTTC	CSVEGGVFHEQYF
TRBD1	TRBV5-1	TRBJ1-1	15	few	TGCGCCAGCAGCAACTGGACAGGGCCGAACACTGAAGCTTTCTTT	CASSNWTGPNTEAFF
.	TRBV5-6	TRBJ2-3	14	.	TGTGCCAGCACCCTCCTGGGCCGCACAGATACGCAGTATTTT	CASTLLGRTDTQYF
TRBD2	TRBV15	TRBJ2-3	17	.	TGTGCCACCAGCATACTAAGCAGAGGCGGGGGGGCAGATACGCAGTATTTT	CATSILSRGGGADTQYF
.	TRBV4-3	TRBJ2-2	16	.	TGCGCCAGCAGCCAAGAGTTACTAGCGAACACCGGGGAGCTGTTTTTT	CASSQELLANTGELFF
.	TRBV7-9	TRBJ1-2	16	.	TGTGCCAGCAGCTTAGAGTTCGGGGGAGGTAACTATGGCTACACCTTC	CASSLEFGGGNYGYTF
TRBD2	TRBV9	TRBJ2-3	19	once	TGTGCCAGCAGCCCGAGGGGAGGGGAGCGGGGGCTCAGCACAGATACGCAGTATTTT	CASSPRGGERGLSTDTQYF
TRBD1	TRBV25-1	TRBJ2-2	17	once	TGTGCCAGCAGTGAATTTAGAAGGGACAGGGGCACCGGGGAGCTGTTTTTT	CASSEFRRDRGTGELFF
.	TRBV5-1	TRBJ1-2	13	.	TGCGCCAGCAGCTTGCAGGGTAACTATGGCTACACCTTC	CASSLQGNYGYTF
.	TRBV11-2	TRBJ2-3	14	.	TGTGCCAGCAGCTTACTCCTAGTAACAGATACGCAGTATTTT	CASSLLLVTDTQYF
.	TRBV12-2	TRBJ1-4	14	.	TGTGCAAGTCGCGAATTTTGCGGGGCCGAAAAACTGTTTTTT	CASREFCGAEKLFF
.	TRBV5-8	TRBJ1-2	11	.	TGTGCCAGCAGCGGGAGGCGTGGCTACACCTTC	CASSGRRGYTF
.	TRBV6-5	TRBJ1-2	15	.	TGTGCCAGCAGTCCTTCAGGGGCACGGGCCTATGGCTACACCTTC	CASSPSGARAYGYTF
.	TRBV19	TRBJ1-5	13	.	TGTGCCAGTAGTGGACAGAACAATCAGCCCCAGCATTTT	CASSGQNNQPQHF
TRBD1	TRBV30	TRBJ1-5	14	.	TGTGCCTGGAGTCAAGACAGGGGAAATCAGCCCCAGCATTTT	CAWSQDRGNQPQHF
.	TRBV4-1	TRBJ2-1	16	once	TGCGCCAGCAGCCAAGAACAGACCGTCTCCTACAATGAGCAGTTCTTC	CASSQEQTVSYNEQFF
.	TRBV6-1	TRBJ1-5	13	.	TGTGCCAGCCGTACAGGGCTAGTTCAGCCCCAGCATTTT	CASRTGLVQPQHF
.	TRBV19	TRBJ2-7	12	.	TGTGCCACTCTCACAGGTGGCGGCGAGCAGTACTTC	CATLTGGGEQYF
.	TRBV5-1	TRBJ2-3	15	.	TGCGCCAGCAGCTTGACGGGGGTTGTTGTAGATACGCAGTATTTT	CASSLTGVVVDTQYF
TRBD1	TRBV6-6	TRBJ2-2	16	.	TGTGCCAGCAGTTTCAACCGACAGGGGGGCACCGGGGAGCTGTTTTTT	CASSFNRQGGTGELFF
TRBD1	TRBV29-1	TRBJ2-6	16	.	TGCAGCGTTGAGACAGGGTTCCCTGGGGGGGCCAACGTCCTGACTTTC	CSVETGFPGGANVLTF
.	TRBV2	TRBJ1-2	15	.	TGTGCCAGCAGTGAAACCCAGTCCCCTTACTATGGCTACACCTTC	CASSETQSPYYGYTF
TRBD2	TRBV5-1	TRBJ2-7	15	.	TGCGCCAGCAGCTATCTCGGGAGGGGGTCCTACGAGCAGTACTTC	CASSYLGRGSYEQYF
TRBD2	TRBV7-3	TRBJ2-3	15	.	TGTGCCAGCAGCACTAGCGGGGGGGCTATAGATACGCAGTATTTT	CASSTSGGAIDTQYF
.	TRBV28	TRBJ1-6	14	once	TGTGCCAGCATCTTCAGGGATCTCTCTTCACCCCTCCACTTT	CASIFRDLSSPLHF
.	TRBV18	TRBJ2-2	15	.	TGTGCCAGCCCACGGGGGCAAAAGAACACCGGGGAGCTGTTTTTT	CASPRGQKNTGELFF
.	TRBV10-3	TRBJ1-2	14	.	TGTGCCATCAGTGACGGGCTTTTAGGGGATCGCTACACCTTC	CAISDGLLGDRYTF
.	TRBV4-1	TRBJ1-3	15	.	TGCGCCAGCAGGCATTTGGGGGCCTCTGGAAACACCATATATTTT	CASRHLGASGNTIYF
TRBD1	TRBV27	TRBJ2-3	16	.	TGTGCCAGCAGTCCTCCTGGGAGACAGGGTGCAGATACGCAGTATTTT	CASSPPGRQGADTQYF
.	TRBV5-1	TRBJ1-1	14	.	TGCGCCAGCAGCTTGACGGGGTGGAACACTGAAGCTTTCTTT	CASSLTGWNTEAFF
TRBD1	TRBV6-5	TRBJ1-1	13	.	TGTGCCAGCAGTGGACAGGGCCACACTGAAGCTTTCTTT	CASSGQGHTEAFF
.	TRBV21-1	TRBJ2-4	18	once	TGTGCCAGCAATTCCGGTGAGTTAGTTCGGGAGGCCAAAAACATTCAGTACTTC	CASNSGELVREAKNIQYF
TRBD1	TRBV27	TRBJ1-6	16	.	TGTGCCAGCAGTTTCGCCGGGACAGAAGTTAATTCACCCCTCCACTTT	CASSFAGTEVNSPLHF
.	TRBV7-3	TRBJ2-7	15	.	TGTGCCAGCAGCTTAGTGGCAGGGGAATCCCACGAGCAGTACTTC	CASSLVAGESHEQYF
.	TRBV30	TRBJ2-3	11	.	TGTGCCTGGAGTGCTAGCAATACGCAGTATTTT	CAWSASNTQYF
TRBD1	TRBV27	TRBJ2-7	14	.	TGTGCCAGCAGTTTTGCAGGGGGCCCGTTTGAGCAGTACTTC	CASSFAGGPFEQYF
TRBD1	TRBV6-5	TRBJ1-2	16	.	TGTGCCAGCAGTTACGAGAGACAGGGAACTAACTATGGCTACACCTTC	CASSYERQGTNYGYTF
.	TRBV6-5	TRBJ1-1	16	.	TGTGCCAGCAGTTATTCGTCTCGGGGGGGAGGGACTGAAGCTTTCTTT	CASSYSSRGGGTEAFF
TRBD1	TRBV5-4	TRBJ1-1	14	.	TGTGCCAGCAGCTTAGGACAGGCGAACACTGAAGCTTTCTTT	CASSLGQANTEAFF
.	TRBV4-3	TRBJ1-3	16	.	TGCGCCAGCAGCCAAGACCCGAGGGGGAGTGGAAACACCATATATTTT	CASSQDPRGSGNTIYF
TRBD1	TRBV18	TRBJ2-5	16	.	TGTGCCAGCTCACCAACTCCGAGGACAGGGATGGAGACCCAGTACTTC	CASSPTPRTGMETQYF
.	TRBV27	TRBJ2-6	15	.	TGTGCCAGCAGTTTAAGGGACACTGGGGCCAACGTCCTGACTTTC	CASSLRDTGANVLTF
TRBD1	TRBV19	TRBJ2-7	17	.	TGTGCCAGCCTTGGCCAGGCTCCGGGACAGGGGGTCTACGAGCAGTACTTC	CASLGQAPGQGVYEQYF
.	TRBV4-1	TRBJ2-7	14	few	TGCGCCAGCAGCCAGAGCACAGGAGCCTACGAGCAGTACTTC	CASSQSTGAYEQYF
TRBD1	TRBV5-6	TRBJ2-7	16	.	TGTGCCAGCAGCCTTGAGGTGACAGGGGGAGGTAGCGAGCAGTACTTC	CASSLEVTGGGSEQYF
.	TRBV6-1	TRBJ1-1	15	.	TGTGCCAGCAGTGAAGCGGGTCAGGGGTCGAATGAAGCTTTCTTT	CASSEAGQGSNEAFF
TRBD2	TRBV7-9	TRBJ2-3	15	.	TGTGCCAGCAGCCGGTTCGGGGGGAGCACAGATACGCAGTATTTT	CASSRFGGSTDTQYF
TRBD1	TRBV15	TRBJ1-1	17	.	TGTGCCACCAGCACCACTAGACAGGGGCTCTATAACACTGAAGCTTTCTTT	CATSTTRQGLYNTEAFF